These 9 T cell receptor beta chains were sequenced from one sample in a study of graft-versus-host responses after intestinal transplantation. What these receptors recognize is not known. The table came from immunoSEQ multiplex PCR; TCRdb's copy has only in-frame clones and leaves some out. Among tens of thousands of clones, about 94% were seen once, and the ten largest hold roughly 0.18%. The sample was unstimulated CD4+ T cells sorted from spleen or lymph node cells, taken before transplant. The source is a human donor who was the organ donor for an intestinal transplant.

V is TRBV14 and J is TRBJ1-3; no clear D gene. CDR1 is SGHDN and CDR2 is FVKESK in the germline V gene. Trimming took 0 bases from V and 4 from J, leaving 13 bases between them. The CDR3 is 16 residues long. CDR3 coding DNA: TGTGCCAGCAGCCAAGAAGCCGGGCTTGCCGGAAACACCATATATTTT. Protein sequence: CASSQEAGLAGNTIYF. Based on the CDR3 plus reference TRBV14 and TRBJ1-3, the full variable domain is EAGVTQFPSHSVIEKGQTVTLRCDPISGHDNLYWYRRVMGKEIKFLLHFVKESKQDESGMPNNRFLAERTGGTYSTLKVQPAELEDSGVYFCASSQEAGLAGNTIYFGEGSWLTVV.

The chain uses TRBV30 and TRBJ1-1, with 7 bases identical to TRBD1. J lost 1 base, V lost 1 base, and 0 bases had no gene match. This CDR3 comprises 13 residues. CDR1 and CDR2 (germline): GTSNPN, SVGIG (reference sequence). The CDR3 spells CAWSGTGNTEAFF. DNA of the CDR3: TGTGCCTGGAGTGGGACAGGGAACACTGAAGCTTTCTTT.

J is TRBJ2-3 and V is TRBV2, with TRBD1 matching 9 bases. V gave up 4 bases and J gave up 4 bases; unmatched junction bases: 3. CDR1 is SNHLY, CDR2 FYNNEI, per germline. The CDR3 spans 14 residues. The CDR3 bases are TGTGCCAGCAGTGCCACAGGGGGCGCAGATACGCAGTATTTT. This sequence encodes CASSATGGADTQYF.

CDR3: CATSNSGGDLTDTQYF. DNA for the CDR3: TGTGCCACCAGTAATTCGGGGGGCGACCTCACAGATACGCAGTATTTT. V usage is TRBV15 and J usage is TRBJ2-3; the D gene is possibly TRBD2 (7 bases). The CDR3 loop spans 16 amino acids. Trimming left V 6 bases short and J 2 bases short, with 18 bases between. CDR1 is LNHNV, CDR2 YYDKDF, per germline (reference sequence). Drawing the rest from reference TRBV15 and TRBJ2-3, the complete variable domain is DAMVIQNPRYQVTQFGKPVTLSCSQTLNHNVMYWYQQKSSQAPKLLFHYYDKDFNNEADTPDNFQSRRPNTSFCFLDIRSPGLGDTAMYLCATSNSGGDLTDTQYFGPGTRLTVL.

V usage is TRBV5-1 and J usage is TRBJ2-5; 9 nucleotides match TRBD1. The end of the DNA is better explained by TRBJ2-7, so the J call may be wrong. Germline V CDR1 and CDR2: SGHRS, YFSETQ. CDR3 length equals 17 residues. The CDR3 loop reads CASSLGRTGQGPYEQYF. CDR3 coding DNA: TGCGCCAGCAGCTTGGGGAGGACGGGACAGGGCCCCTACGAGCAGTACTTC.

The CDR3 reads CASGLAGSYEQYF. DNA for the CDR3: TGTGCCAGCGGACTAGCGGGCTCCTACGAGCAGTACTTC. The V and J genes are TRBV28 and TRBJ2-7; 11 positions agree with TRBD2. The CDR3 sequence is 13 residues long. CDR1 and CDR2 from the germline V gene are MDHEN and SYDVKM. V lost 8 bases, J lost 0 bases, and 0 bases stayed unmatched.

The CDR3 protein is CAWSRDEDQPQHF. CDR3 nucleotide sequence: TGTGCCTGGAGTCGGGACGAGGATCAGCCCCAGCATTTT. V usage is TRBV30 and J usage is TRBJ1-5; D perhaps matches TRBD1 (5 bases). Deletions cut 2 bases from V and 5 bases from J, with 10 bases between. CDR3 length equals 13 residues. Germline values: CDR1 GTSNPN, CDR2 SVGIG (reference sequence).

The chain couples TRBV27 to TRBJ2-7; D gene unclear. Trimming stripped 7 bases from V and 2 bases from J, with 21 bases between. The CDR3 consists of 16 residues. Per the germline V gene, CDR1 is MNHEY and CDR2 is SMNVEV (reference sequence). CDR3 protein: CASTNTARGPAYEQYF. The DNA for the CDR3 is TGTGCCAGCACGAATACAGCGCGAGGTCCCGCCTACGAGCAGTACTTC.

The chain uses TRBV7-2 and TRBJ1-4, with a tentative D call TRBD1 (5 bases). The CDR3 spans 15 residues. V was shortened by 4 bases and J by 8 bases, with 17 bases between the two germline ends. CDR1 and CDR2 (germline): SGHTA, FQGNSA. The CDR3 loop is CASSYTGLSSEKLFF. Written as DNA, the CDR3 is TGTGCCAGCAGCTACACAGGCCTCTCATCGGAAAAACTGTTTTTT.